These 20 T cell receptor beta chains were sequenced from one sample in a study of molecular identifiers for immune sequencing clone quantification. TCRdb processed the PCR reads anew with MiXCR; each CDR3 protein has one entry. The sample contains about 35,000 distinct CDR3 sequences, about 19% of which appear only once. Sequenced sample: naive CD8+ T cells from blood, with Jurkat cell RNA spiked in. Subset noted: FACS-sorted CD8+CD4-CCR7+CD45RA+ naive T cells. The receptors originated from a human donor in good health. Some libraries in this study had Jurkat cell RNA spiked in.

The chain carries TRBV6-2 or TRBV6-3 and TRBJ2-1, with 9 bases identical to TRBD1. This CDR3 has 13 amino acids. V shed 8 bases, J shed 2 bases, and the junction held 1 base outside the gene matches. Germline CDR1 is MNHEY and CDR2 is SVGEGT. The CDR3, as DNA: TGTGCCAGCTGGACAGGGGCCTACAATGAGCAGTTCTTC. It codes for CASWTGAYNEQFF.

This clonotype came up a few times. V usage is TRBV4-3 and J usage is TRBJ2-7; possible D gene TRBD2, 5 bases. Germline V lookup: CDR1 LGHNA, CDR2 YSLEER. V lost 3 bases, J lost 4 bases, and 16 bases lay in between. This CDR3 is 15 amino acids long. CDR3: CASSQDFTGIYEQYF. As DNA, the CDR3 is TGCGCCAGCAGCCAGGACTTCACCGGGATTTACGAGCAGTACTTC.

This clonotype has a single count. A much larger clone lies one base from this, so it may be a read error. This chain links TRBV29-1 with TRBJ2-1; D is unclear. The germline V and J ends were trimmed by 4 bases and 10 bases, with 11 bases remaining between them. The CDR3 length is 11 residues. Germline V CDR1 and CDR2: SQVTM, ANQGSEA. The CDR3 spells CSVAAIGEQFF. In DNA, the CDR3 is TGCAGCGTTGCGGCGATCGGGGAGCAGTTCTTC.

This clonotype appeared many times. V usage is TRBV7-9 and J usage is TRBJ2-5, with TRBD2 identical over 10 bases. V trimming: 6 bases; J trimming: 4 bases; junction bases outside the gene matches: 8. The CDR3 spans 15 residues. Germline loops: CDR1 SEHNR, CDR2 FQNEAQ (reference sequence). In nucleotides, the CDR3 is TGTGCCAGCAGATCTATTTCTAGCGGGGGAGAGACCCAGTACTTC. This sequence encodes CASRSISSGGETQYF.

This chain connects TRBV27 to TRBJ2-7; D is possibly TRBD1 or TRBD2 (5 bases each). V was shortened by 0 bases and J by 4 bases, with 13 bases between the two germline ends. Looked up from germline, CDR1 is MNHEY and CDR2 is SMNVEV (reference sequence). CDR3 length: 15 amino acids. CDR3 sequence: CASSLSGRGWYEQYF. In DNA, the CDR3 is TGTGCCAGCAGTTTATCGGGACGGGGATGGTACGAGCAGTACTTC.

This clonotype was counted only a few times. The V and J genes are TRBV19 and TRBJ2-2, with TRBD2 matching over 11 bases. The CDR3 spans 14 residues. Trimming at V came to 7 bases and at J to 6 bases, leaving 4 bases not matched to a gene. Germline V gene sequence: CDR1 LNHDA, CDR2 SQIVND (reference sequence). The CDR3 region is CASTPGLAAGELFF. Written as DNA, the CDR3 is TGTGCCAGTACCCCGGGACTAGCGGCCGGGGAGCTGTTTTTT.

A word on this clonotype: It may be a read error: a sequence one base away is much more abundant. The chain employs TRBV9 and TRBJ2-1; D gene unclear. Per germline, CDR1 SGDLS and CDR2 YYNGEE. The CDR3 is made up of 16 amino acids. The CDR3 sequence: CASSVVGMANYNELFF. The CDR3 DNA is TGTGCCAGCAGCGTAGTAGGAATGGCTAACTACAATGAGCTGTTCTTC.

In its sample, this clonotype was seen a few times. V and J are TRBV30 and TRBJ2-1, with 8 bases identical to TRBD2. CDR3 length: 16 residues. Germline V gene lookup returns CDR1 GTSNPN and CDR2 SVGIG (reference sequence). V lost 0 bases, J lost 8 bases, and 12 bases stayed unmatched. CDR3 region: CAWSVIQISGTDEQFF. The CDR3, as DNA: TGTGCCTGGAGTGTCATCCAGATTAGCGGGACCGATGAGCAGTTCTTC.

In this sample, this clonotype turned up many times. V is TRBV7-6 and J is TRBJ2-3; maybe TRBD2 (5 bases). The V end lost 4 bases, the J end lost 0 bases, and 8 bases lay between the germline ends. Germline CDR1 is SGHVS and CDR2 is FNYEAQ. The CDR3 is 14 amino acids. CDR3 sequence: CASSSWTSTDTQYF. The DNA of the CDR3 is TGTGCCAGCAGCTCGTGGACTAGCACAGATACGCAGTATTTT.

In its sample, this clonotype is medium-sized (0.01 to 0.1%). This sequence joins TRBV11-2 and TRBJ2-3; 8 positions match TRBD1. J lost 4 bases, V lost 4 bases, and 7 bases had no gene match. The CDR3 length is 15 residues. Germline values: CDR1 SGHAT, CDR2 FQNNGV. Here the CDR3 DNA reads TGTGCCAGCAGCTCAGCAGGGGGCTACGCAGATACGCAGTATTTT. Translating gives CASSSAGGYADTQYF.

This clonotype was seen only a few times. The chain joins TRBV27 to TRBJ2-7; D might be TRBD1 (5 bases). Trimming cost V 6 bases and J 0 bases, with 12 bases left between them. The CDR3 runs 14 residues. Germline CDR1 MNHEY, CDR2 SMNVEV (reference sequence). CDR3 DNA sequence: TGTGCCAGCAGAGTAGCAGGGTACTCCTACGAGCAGTACTTC. It specifies CASRVAGYSYEQYF.

The chain joins TRBV2 to TRBJ2-2; D ambiguous. The V gene's germline CDR1 is SNHLY and CDR2 FYNNEI. The CDR3 contains 17 residues. The germline V and J ends were trimmed by 4 bases and 0 bases, with 15 bases remaining between them. The DNA of the CDR3 is TGTGCCAGCAGTGTTCACAAGTTTCTCGCGAACACCGGGGAGCTGTTTTTT. Protein sequence: CASSVHKFLANTGELFF.

This clonotype appeared many times. The rearrangement links TRBV15 to TRBJ2-3; 10 nucleotides align to TRBD2. CDR1 is LNHNV, CDR2 YYDKDF, per germline (reference sequence). The CDR3 contains 19 residues. V gave up 5 bases and J gave up 1 base; unmatched junction bases: 15. Here the CDR3 reads CATSDPSGGQTSRTDTQYF. For the CDR3, the DNA is TGTGCCACCAGCGACCCTAGCGGGGGCCAGACCTCTCGCACAGATACGCAGTATTTT.

This clonotype was picked up many times. The chain employs TRBV27 and TRBJ2-7, with 7 bases identical to TRBD2. CDR1 is MNHEY and CDR2 is SMNVEV in the germline V gene (reference sequence). The CDR3 is made up of 15 amino acids. With 2 bases clipped from V and 4 bases from J, the junction kept 8 bases outside the gene matches. CDR3 protein: CASSLVSGRGYEQYF. The CDR3 DNA reads TGTGCCAGCAGTTTAGTCTCCGGGCGGGGGTACGAGCAGTACTTC.

This clonotype was seen repeatedly, ten times or more. This CDR3 reads CSARDRRLAGALEETQYF. CDR3 DNA: TGCAGTGCTAGAGATCGGAGGCTAGCGGGAGCATTGGAAGAGACCCAGTACTTC. The genes are TRBV20-1 and TRBJ2-5, with 10 bases matching TRBD2. The trim removed 0 bases at V and 3 bases at J, leaving 13 bases unmatched. Germline V gene sequence: CDR1 DFQATT, CDR2 SNEGSKA (reference sequence). The CDR3 length is 18 residues.

This clonotype occurred a few times. V gene TRBV2 combines with J gene TRBJ2-7; a possible D gene is TRBD2 (6 bases). CDR3 length: 14 amino acids. The V and J ends lost 3 bases and 3 bases respectively, with 12 bases between them. CDR1 is SNHLY, CDR2 FYNNEI, per germline. CDR3 amino acids: CASSEGRLDYEQYF. CDR3 nucleotides: TGTGCCAGCAGTGAGGGAAGACTAGACTACGAGCAGTACTTC.

This clonotype was recorded at least ten times. The chain joins TRBV7-8 to TRBJ2-7; 11 bases line up with TRBD2. Germline V gene lookup returns CDR1 SGHVS and CDR2 FQNEAQ. The length of the CDR3 is 15 residues. Trimming removed 4 bases from V and 3 bases from J; junction bases left unmatched: 5. The CDR3 sequence: CASSYRLAGYYEQYF. The CDR3 DNA is TGTGCCAGCAGCTACCGACTAGCGGGGTACTACGAGCAGTACTTC.

There are many counts of this clonotype. The CDR3 DNA reads TGTGCCAGCAGTTTAGTACAGTCCGGCAATCAGCCCCAGCATTTT. Encoded protein: CASSLVQSGNQPQHF. This sequence joins TRBV27 and TRBJ1-5; D uncertain. This CDR3 comprises 15 residues. CDR1 and CDR2 from the germline V gene are MNHEY and SMNVEV (reference sequence). V dropped 2 bases and J dropped 2 bases, with 10 bases sitting between them.

The DNA of the CDR3 is TGTGCCAGCAGCCTGAGCGGGGGGGCTGGCACAGATACGCAGTATTTT. Its translation: CASSLSGGAGTDTQYF. The chain joins TRBV7-6 to TRBJ2-3; the match to TRBD2 covers 10 bases. Germline trimming cut 5 bases from V and 1 base from J; bases unmatched to any gene: 6. This CDR3 comprises 16 residues. Germline CDR1 and CDR2: SGHVS and FNYEAQ. The whole variable domain, remainder taken from reference TRBV7-6 and TRBJ2-3, is GAGVSQSPRYKVTKRGQDVALRCDPISGHVSLYWYRQALGQGPEFLTYFNYEAQQDKSGLPNDRFSAERPEGSISTLTIQRTEQRDSAMYRCASSLSGGAGTDTQYFGPGTRLTVL.

This clonotype was detected a few times. This sequence joins TRBV5-4 and TRBJ2-3, with D uncertain. The germline V and J ends were trimmed by 6 bases and 4 bases, with 15 bases remaining between them. From germline, CDR1 is SGHNT and CDR2 YYREEE (reference sequence). The CDR3 spans 14 residues. In DNA, the CDR3 is TGTGCCAGCAATCTGATGAGTAGACCAGATACGCAGTATTTT. Protein: CASNLMSRPDTQYF.